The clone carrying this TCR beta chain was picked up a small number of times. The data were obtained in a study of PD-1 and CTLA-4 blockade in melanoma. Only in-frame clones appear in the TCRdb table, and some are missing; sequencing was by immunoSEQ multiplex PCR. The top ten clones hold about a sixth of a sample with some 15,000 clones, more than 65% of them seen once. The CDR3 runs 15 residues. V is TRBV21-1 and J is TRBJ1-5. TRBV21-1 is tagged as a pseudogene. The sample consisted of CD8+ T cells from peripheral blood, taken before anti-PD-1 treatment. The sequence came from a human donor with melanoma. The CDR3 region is CASSKTRSENQPQHF. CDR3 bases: TGTGCCAGCAGCAAAACACGGAGTGAGAATCAGCCCCAGCATTTT.